This T cell receptor beta chain was identified during a study of T cells expressing NK-cell markers. Per germline, CDR1 MGHDK and CDR2 SYGVNS. The CDR3 loop spans 12 amino acids. TCRdb reanalyzed the 5' RACE reads, giving one entry per CDR3 protein sequence and no DNA. Its table lists about 300,000 distinct CDR3 sequences. This receptor was identified in a woman aged 18 to 75 in good health. Source material: blood T cells: a sorted CD56 or NKG2C T cell subset, CD4+ or CD8+ T cells, or bulk PBMC T cells (not recorded which). The genes are TRBV25-1 and TRBJ2-1. CDR3 protein: CASSDWRNEQFF. Drawing the rest from reference TRBV25-1 and TRBJ2-1, the complete variable domain is EADIYQTPRYLVIGTGKKITLECSQTMGHDKMYWYQQDPGMELHLIHYSYGVNSTEKGDLSSESTVSRIRTEHFPLTLESARPSHTSQYLCASSDWRNEQFFGPGTRLTVL.